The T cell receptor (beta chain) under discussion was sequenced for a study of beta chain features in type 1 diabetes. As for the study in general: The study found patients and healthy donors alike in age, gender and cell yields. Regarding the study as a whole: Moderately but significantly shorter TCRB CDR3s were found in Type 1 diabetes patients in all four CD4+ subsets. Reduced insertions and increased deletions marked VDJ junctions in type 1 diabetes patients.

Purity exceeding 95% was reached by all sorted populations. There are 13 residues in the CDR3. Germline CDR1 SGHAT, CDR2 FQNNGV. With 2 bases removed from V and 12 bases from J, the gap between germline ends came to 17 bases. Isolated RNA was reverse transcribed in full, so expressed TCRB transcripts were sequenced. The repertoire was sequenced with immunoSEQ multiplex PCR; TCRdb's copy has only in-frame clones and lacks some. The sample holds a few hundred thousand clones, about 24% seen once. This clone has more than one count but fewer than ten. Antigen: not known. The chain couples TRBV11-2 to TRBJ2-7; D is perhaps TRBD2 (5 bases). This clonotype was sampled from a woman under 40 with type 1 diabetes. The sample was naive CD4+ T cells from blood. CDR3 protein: CASSLMGRTYGYF. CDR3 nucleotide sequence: TGTGCCAGCAGCTTAATGGGGAGAACCTATGGGTACTTC.